This TCR beta chain was identified in a study of shared clonotypes between healthy human individuals. CD4+ cells were split into CD45RA+ naive and CD45RA-negative memory subsets. This CDR3 spans 16 amino acids. V trimming: 0 bases; J trimming: 4 bases; junction bases outside the gene matches: 4. Germline CDR1 is SGHNT and CDR2 is YYREEE (reference sequence). There are a few counts of this clone. Its antigen is unknown. Study-wide results and limits: Rarefaction showed that sequencing of sorted subsets was incomplete (despite large depth). The represented genetic and exposure-history diversity was limited by the small number of donors.

This table comes from immunoSEQ multiplex PCR, and its TCRdb copy is limited to in-frame clones, with some not included. The sample shows around 990,000 clones, 60% to 85% of them seen only once. This sequence was found in a man aged 18 to 30 in good health. Some clones in this sample may be carry-over from other donors' samples. The J gene is TRBJ2-1, the V gene TRBV5-4; 10 bases map to TRBD2. The sample taken for sequencing was memory CD4+ T cells from PBMCs. The subset is: CD45RA-negative fraction. Here the CDR3 reads CASSLGAGGTYNEQFF. The CDR3 DNA reads TGTGCCAGCAGCTTGGGAGCGGGAGGGACTTACAATGAGCAGTTCTTC.